This T cell receptor (beta chain) was identified during a study of T cell repertoires in cytomegalovirus infection. Study overall: Public TCR beta signatures indicated both CMV infection and matching HLA type.

This clonotype was counted many times. Its cognate antigen is unknown. V shed 4 bases and J shed 1 base, with 10 bases lying between them. Germline assignment: CDR1 SGHTA and CDR2 FQGNSA. The CDR3 consists of 14 residues. Findings of the study overall: What dominated the ex vivo response were HLA-C-restricted CMV-specific TCR beta clonotypes. Accumulated public TCR beta family frequency recognized individuals carrying CMV together with the relevant HLA.

TCRdb reprocessed the reads with MiXCR, giving one entry per CDR3 protein. The data hold 200,000 to 300,000 distinct CDR3 sequences, with approximately 13% observed a single time. The sequenced material came from PBMCs. The chain recombines TRBV7-2 with TRBJ1-1, with TRBD1 as a possible D gene (5 bases). This receptor was obtained from a human donor in good health (CMV status not recorded). Some clones in this sample may be carry-over from other donors' samples. CDR3 bases: TGTGCCAGCAGCTGGGGACGGCGGAACACTGAAGCTTTCTTT. This sequence encodes CASSWGRRNTEAFF.